Listed below are T cell receptor beta chains from one sample, sequenced in a study of control samples from healthy donors and cancer patients. Clones were sequenced by immunoSEQ multiplex PCR, and TCRdb holds only the in-frame ones, with some missing. The table records about 120,000 clones, 75% to 90% of them present only once. Sequencing input: PBMCs. All receptors come from a woman between 45 and 65 years old with colorectal cancer. CDR3s leave out the opening cysteine and the closing phenylalanine or tryptophan. Fields, in order: J gene, V gene, CDR3 protein.

>TRBJ1-2|TRBV3-1/TRBV3-2
ASSQKGIYGYT
>TRBJ1-1|TRBV28
ASVESLLNTEAF
>TRBJ1-2|TRBV18
ASSPRELHNYGYT
>TRBJ1-1|TRBV6-2/TRBV6-3
ASSSSGQGRAF
>TRBJ2-7|TRBV6-2/TRBV6-3
ASSYAGLGRYEQY
>TRBJ1-4|TRBV19
ASGWRRNEKLF
>TRBJ1-5|TRBV18
ASSPEGHSNQPQH
>TRBJ2-7|TRBV19
ASRASGSSYEQY
>TRBJ2-5|TRBV9
ASSVGTQETQY
>TRBJ2-1|TRBV5-4
ASSSRAGDNEQF
>TRBJ2-7|TRBV28
ASSLGTGYEQY